Following are 27 T cell receptor beta chains from one sample sequenced in a study of tumor-infiltrating lymphocytes in oesophageal squamous cell carcinoma. TCRdb processed the PCR reads anew with MiXCR; each CDR3 protein has one entry. The sample contains under 7,500 distinct CDR3 sequences, nearly 15% of which appear only once. The material sequenced was normal esophageal tissue next to the tumor. These receptor sequences come from a male donor with esophageal squamous cell carcinoma.

Comments on this clonotype: This clone may be a read error of a much larger clone one base away. The chain joins TRBV24-1 to TRBJ2-1; 10 positions agree with TRBD2. Near its end, the DNA agrees better with TRBJ2-7, so the J call may be wrong. CDR3 length: 17 amino acids. Germline CDR1 and CDR2: KGHDR and SFDVKD. For the CDR3, the DNA is TGTGCCACCAGTGATTCTCGGAGCGGGGGGGCCTACAATGAGCAGTACTTC. Translated, it gives CATSDSRSGGAYNEQYF.

This clonotype was recorded many times. The chain joins TRBV5-4 to TRBJ1-1; 7 bases line up with TRBD1. CDR1 is SGHNT, CDR2 YYREEE, per germline (reference sequence). The CDR3 loop spans 16 amino acids. The V gene end was trimmed by 0 bases and the J gene end by 3 bases; junction bases not matched to a gene: 8. CDR3 sequence (DNA): TGTGCCAGCAGCTTGGGATCAGGGGGGCTCTACACTGAAGCTTTCTTT. Encoded protein: CASSLGSGGLYTEAFF. Full variable domain (remainder filled in from reference TRBV5-4 and TRBJ1-1): ETGVTQSPTHLIKTRGQQVTLRCSSQSGHNTVSWYQQALGQGPQFIFQYYREEENGRGNFPPRFSGLQFPNYSSELNVNALELDDSALYLCASSLGSGGLYTEAFFGQGTRLTVV.

This clonotype was seen ten or more times. This sequence joins TRBV12-3 or TRBV12-4 and TRBJ1-5; D possibly corresponds to TRBD1 (6 bases). The CDR3 consists of 13 residues. V was trimmed by 6 bases and J by 6 bases, leaving 12 bases between them. CDR3 sequence reads: CASRGGQGQPQHF. DNA of the CDR3: TGTGCCAGCAGAGGGGGGCAGGGTCAGCCCCAGCATTTT.

Of note for this clonotype: Likely a read error: the CDR3 ends without its conserved phenylalanine or tryptophan. The DNA is left out, because the CDR3 cannot be placed on it with certainty; the CDR3 is given as TCRdb lists it. The genes are TRBV14 and TRBJ2-5; TRBD1, the table's D call, was not compared with the DNA. Ends included, the CDR3 has 17 residues. Germline V gives CDR1 SGHDN, CDR2 FVKESK. CDR3 residues: CASSVSGGSVSEQYFGA.

V is TRBV14 and J is TRBJ2-7; a possible D gene is TRBD2 (6 bases). The J call may be faulty, since TRBJ2-5 better matches the DNA end. This CDR3 has 19 amino acids. Germline loops: CDR1 SGHDN, CDR2 FVKESK. CDR3 amino acids: CASRIASGVRKNPQETQYF. For the CDR3, the DNA is TGTGCCAGCAGGATAGCGTCGGGGGTAAGGAAGAACCCCCAAGAGACCCAGTACTTC.

By frequency in the sample, this clonotype is medium-sized. The V call is TRBV12-3 or TRBV12-4, the J call TRBJ2-3, with 15 nucleotides matching TRBD2. The trim removed 5 bases at V and 5 bases at J, leaving 5 bases unmatched. The CDR3 runs to 16 residues. The CDR3 DNA reads TGTGCCAGCAGTCGGACTAGCGGGGGGGCAAGAGATACGCAGTATTTT. Translation: CASSRTSGGARDTQYF.

In its sample, this clonotype is hyperexpanded. The V and J genes are TRBV7-3 and TRBJ2-1; D possibly corresponds to TRBD2 (6 bases). Trimming pared 3 bases from V and 0 bases from J, leaving 9 bases between. CDR3 length: 15 residues. CDR1 SGHTA and CDR2 FQGTGA come from the germline V gene. The CDR3 loop is CASSFSGSSYNEQFF. In nucleotides, the CDR3 is TGTGCCAGCAGCTTTAGCGGTAGCTCCTACAATGAGCAGTTCTTC.

Ten or more counts support this clonotype. This chain uses TRBV5-4 with TRBJ2-1; 10 nucleotides agree with TRBD1. The assigned J gene may be wrong: the sequence end matches TRBJ2-7 better. Germline lookup yields CDR1 SGHNT and CDR2 YYREEE (reference sequence). The CDR3 loop spans 15 amino acids. CDR3 residues: CASSFPGTGAYEQYF. CDR3 DNA: TGTGCCAGCAGCTTTCCAGGGACAGGGGCCTACGAGCAGTACTTC.

The chain links TRBV5-1 to TRBJ2-4; 8 nucleotides line up with TRBD1. After removal of 4 bases from V and 8 bases from J, the junction contained 5 bases not matched to a gene. The CDR3 length is 13 residues. Germline V gives CDR1 SGHRS, CDR2 YFSETQ. This CDR3 reads CASSGTGKDIQYF. The DNA for the CDR3 is TGCGCCAGCAGCGGGACAGGAAAAGACATTCAGTACTTC.

With respect to this clonotype: A much larger clone sits a single nucleotide away, making a read error possible. The V gene is TRBV10-3, the J gene TRBJ2-4; TRBD2 matches 9 bases. J gave up 13 bases and V 4 bases, and 14 bases lay outside the gene matches. CDR3 length: 15 residues. Germline V gene data show CDR1 as ENHRY and CDR2 as SYGVKD. CDR3 sequence reads: CAISVSAGGEAEQYF. In DNA form, the CDR3 reads TGTGCCATCAGTGTCTCAGCGGGGGGAGAGGCTGAGCAGTACTTC.

By sample fraction, this clonotype is medium-sized. This sequence joins TRBV11-3 and TRBJ2-2; unclear D gene. Trimming left V 3 bases short and J 3 bases short, with 5 bases between. This CDR3 comprises 13 residues. Germline assignment: CDR1 SGHNT and CDR2 YENEEA. The CDR3 spells CASSLQYTGELFF. CDR3 bases: TGTGCCAGCAGCTTGCAGTACACCGGGGAGCTGTTTTTT.

This clonotype was detected a few times. This chain links TRBV20-1 with TRBJ1-2; no clear D gene. CDR1 and CDR2 (germline): DFQATT, SNEGSKA (reference sequence). Trimming removed 3 bases at V and 6 bases at J, with 5 bases between. The CDR3 has 10 residues. The CDR3 nucleotides are TGCAGTGCTAGTGAAAATGGCTACACCTTC. This sequence encodes CSASENGYTF.

This clonotype was recorded many times. V usage is TRBV6-1 and J usage is TRBJ2-7, with no clear D. Germline V gene sequence: CDR1 MNHNS, CDR2 SASEGT. The CDR3 length is 12 residues. V lost 5 bases to trimming and J lost 6 bases, with 11 bases between them. In DNA form, the CDR3 reads TGTGCCAGCAGTTGGACCGCAGGCGAGCAGTACTTC. Protein product: CASSWTAGEQYF.

About this clonotype: This could be a read error, since a much larger clone is one nucleotide away. In nucleotides, the CDR3 is TGTGCCAGCAGCCCCCAATGGGGATTCTATGGCTACACCTTC. Its translation: CASSPQWGFYGYTF. The chain couples TRBV28 to TRBJ1-2, with D unclear. The CDR3 is made up of 14 amino acids. V shed 6 bases and J shed 4 bases, with 15 bases lying between them. Per germline, CDR1 MDHEN and CDR2 SYDVKM.

A word on this clonotype: As the CDR3 is not closed by the conserved phenylalanine or tryptophan, this likely results from a read error. The limits of the CDR3 on the DNA are not certain, so only TCRdb's listed CDR3 is given. The chain combines TRBV6-6 with TRBJ2-5; no DNA check was done on the table's D call, TRBD1. In germline, CDR1 is MNHNY, CDR2 SVGAGI (reference sequence). The CDR3 comprises 20 residues, both ends counted. The chain's CDR3 is CASGRAGQGGLSNYGHTFGS.

A few counts support this clonotype. This chain uses TRBV15 with TRBJ1-5; 7 bases fit TRBD1. With V trimmed by 0 bases and J by 1 base, 6 bases remained unmatched. CDR1 and CDR2 (germline): LNHNV, YYDKDF (reference sequence). The CDR3 length is 17 residues. CDR3 in amino acids: CATSRDDRVKSNQPQHF. CDR3 nucleotides: TGTGCCACCAGCAGAGATGACAGGGTGAAGAGCAATCAGCCCCAGCATTTT. The whole variable domain, filled in from reference TRBV15 and TRBJ1-5, reads DAMVIQNPRYQVTQFGKPVTLSCSQTLNHNVMYWYQQKSSQAPKLLFHYYDKDFNNEADTPDNFQSRRPNTSFCFLDIRSPGLGDTAMYLCATSRDDRVKSNQPQHFGDGTRLSIL.

In its sample, this clonotype was seen many times. The V call is TRBV5-1, the J call TRBJ2-3; D tentatively fits TRBD1 or TRBD2 (5 bases each). Between the trimmed V and J ends, which lost 8 bases and 5 bases, there was a span of 18 bases. This CDR3 comprises 14 residues. Germline CDR1 is SGHRS and CDR2 is YFSETQ. In nucleotides, the CDR3 is TGCGCCAGTCATCCGGGACGAAGAGAAGATACGCAGTATTTT. Its translation is CASHPGRREDTQYF.

This clonotype was counted many times. CDR3 amino acids: CASSRTWEGYTF. The CDR3 DNA is TGTGCCAGCAGCCGGACCTGGGAAGGCTACACCTTC. The genes are TRBV7-9 and TRBJ1-2; D unclear. Trimming left V 5 bases short and J 8 bases short, with 12 bases between. The CDR3 extends over 12 amino acids. The germline gives CDR1 SEHNR, CDR2 FQNEAQ (reference sequence).

Many counts were recorded for this clonotype. The chain employs TRBV27 and TRBJ2-5; D is undetermined. The DNA matches TRBJ2-7 better at its end, which makes the J call doubtful. This CDR3 region has 18 residues. The germline V gene encodes CDR1 MNHEY and CDR2 SMNVEV (reference sequence). CDR3 sequence (DNA): TGTGCCAGCAGTTTATCTTACCCCTATTTAACGGGCTACTACGAGCAGTACTTC. Encoded protein: CASSLSYPYLTGYYEQYF.

The CDR3 DNA reads as TGCGCCAGCAGCCAGGTTACAGGGTACACTGAAGCTTTCTTT. This codes for CASSQVTGYTEAFF. The rearrangement joins TRBV4-1 to TRBJ1-1; tentatively, D is TRBD1 (6 bases). The germline V and J ends were trimmed by 3 bases and 3 bases, with 11 bases remaining between them. This CDR3 is built from 14 residues. CDR1 is MGHRA and CDR2 is YSYEKL in the germline V gene.

This clonotype was seen ten or more times. The chain recombines TRBV6-1 with TRBJ1-1; 9 positions match TRBD1. The V and J ends lost 6 bases and 10 bases, in that order; junction bases with no gene match: 12. The CDR3 covers 14 residues. From germline, CDR1 is MNHNS and CDR2 SASEGT. The CDR3 spells CASSSPRTGVVAFF. The CDR3 DNA reads as TGTGCCAGCAGCTCGCCTCGGACAGGGGTTGTAGCTTTCTTT.

As to this clonotype: One base away lies a much larger clone, so this may be a sequencing read error. This chain connects TRBV18 to TRBJ2-4, with 9 bases that match TRBD1. The J segment lost 13 bases and the V segment lost 3 bases, leaving 13 bases of the junction unmatched. Germline V lookup: CDR1 KGHSH, CDR2 LQKENI. This CDR3 region has 15 residues. CDR3 in amino acids: CASSPGQGQFYQQYF. The CDR3 bases are TGTGCCAGCTCACCCGGACAGGGGCAATTCTACCAGCAGTACTTC.

In its sample, this clonotype is medium-sized. The chain combines TRBV6-1 with TRBJ2-3; D is tentatively TRBD1 or TRBD2 (5 bases each). The CDR3 consists of 16 residues. Germline assignment: CDR1 MNHNS and CDR2 SASEGT. Trimming took off 4 bases at V and 4 bases at J, with 18 bases between the two ends. The CDR3 loop is CASSANGGVPADTQYF. The DNA of the CDR3 is TGTGCCAGCAGTGCTAATGGGGGAGTTCCCGCAGATACGCAGTATTTT.

Of note for this clonotype: The CDR3 does not close with the conserved phenylalanine or tryptophan, likely indicating a read error. It is unclear where the CDR3 begins or ends on the DNA, so no DNA is shown, and the CDR3 is as TCRdb lists it. The chain couples TRBV7-6 to TRBJ1-1; no DNA check was done on the table's D call, TRBD1. The CDR3 totals 19 residues, both ends included. Germline V lookup: CDR1 SGHVS, CDR2 FNYEAQ. The CDR3 protein is CASSLETGGRLSTSSTSAP.

This clonotype occurred many times. J is TRBJ2-3 and V is TRBV12-3 or TRBV12-4; the D gene is possibly TRBD1 (5 bases). The CDR3 spans 14 residues. V was clipped by 1 base and J by 2 bases, with 7 bases between them. The CDR3 DNA sequence: TGTGCCAGCAGTTTAGGACAGTTCACAGATACGCAGTATTTT. Its translation is CASSLGQFTDTQYF.

This clonotype is medium-sized (0.01 to 0.1%) by share. CDR3 residues: CASSLGSNSPLHF. The DNA of the CDR3 is TGTGCCAGCAGCTTGGGCAGCAATTCACCCCTCCACTTT. The rearrangement links TRBV7-6 to TRBJ1-6, with no clear D. In germline, CDR1 is SGHVS, CDR2 FNYEAQ. Trimming shortened V by 3 bases and J by 7 bases, and 7 bases separated the two germline ends. CDR3 length: 13 residues.

This clonotype showed up many times. The rearrangement links TRBV6-1 to TRBJ2-7; 9 bases are shared with TRBD1. This CDR3 is built from 13 residues. Per the germline V gene, CDR1 is MNHNS and CDR2 is SASEGT. The V gene end was trimmed by 8 bases and the J gene end by 0 bases; junction bases not matched to a gene: 2. This CDR3 is CASGQGSSYEQYF. The CDR3 region has the DNA TGTGCCAGCGGACAGGGGAGCTCCTACGAGCAGTACTTC.